This T cell receptor beta chain was retrieved from a study of cytomegalovirus exposure and HLA in healthy donors. Study results and limitations: Researchers catalogued over 150 TCR beta chains as cytomegalovirus-associated.

Both 60 Vbeta primers and 13 Jbeta primers went into the PCR. The protocol was immunoSEQ multiplex PCR, while the TCRdb copy is restricted to in-frame clones and leaves out a portion. This sample yields roughly 130,000 clones, of which 74% are seen a single time; approximately 6% belongs to the top ten. Of note for this clone: The antigen remains unidentified.

Germline V gives CDR1 LNHDA, CDR2 SQIVND (reference sequence). CDR3 length equals 13 residues. The V end lost 5 bases, the J end lost 5 bases, and 12 bases lay between the germline ends. V and J are TRBV19 and TRBJ1-1; TRBD1 might be the D (6 bases). The sequence came from a woman in her forties or fifties in good health and CMV-seropositive. The source material was PBMCs. The DNA of the CDR3 is TGTGCCAGTAGTTCATCAGGGGTAACTGAAGCTTTCTTT. This sequence encodes CASSSSGVTEAFF.